This TCR beta chain was observed in a study of CD8+ T cells in alopecia areata. For the study at large: In an open-label trial, patients got 5 to 10 mg tofacitinib twice daily.

Once RNA had been extracted, it was reverse transcribed into cDNA to act as the sequencing template. Assay: immunoSEQ multiplex PCR; the TCRdb copy retains only in-frame clones and omits some. The table has 100,000 to 120,000 clones, around 54% seen once. The treatment denotes: oral pan-JAK inhibitor, 5-10 mg twice daily. The sorting of PBMCs gave CD4+ and CD8+ T cells. The CDR3 covers 16 residues. With V trimmed by 3 bases and J by 5 bases, 10 bases remained unmatched. The germline V gene encodes CDR1 LGHNA and CDR2 YSLEER. The specimen was CD4+ T cells sorted from blood, collected at week 24, from a patient treated with tofacitinib. This sequence was found in a human donor with alopecia areata. V gene TRBV4-3 combines with J gene TRBJ2-5; 9 bases are a match to TRBD1. This CDR3 is CASSQLGTGWTETQYF. The CDR3 DNA is TGCGCCAGCAGCCAGCTAGGGACAGGGTGGACGGAGACCCAGTACTTC.